A single sample gave rise to the 27 T cell receptor beta chains below, sequenced in a study of CD8+ T cells in alopecia areata. The treatment is: oral pan-JAK inhibitor, 5-10 mg twice daily. cDNA prepared by RNA extraction and subsequent reverse transcription served as the template for sequencing. Method: immunoSEQ multiplex PCR; TCRdb's copy keeps in-frame clones and lacks some. Of roughly 200,000 clones listed, 50% to 65% were seen once; the top ten hold about 10%. Sequencing was performed on CD8+ T cells sorted from blood, taken at week 24, from a patient treated with tofacitinib. These TCRs come from a human donor with alopecia areata.

On this clone: This same CDR3 is encoded by further DNA sequences in the sample. V usage is TRBV7-9 and J usage is TRBJ1-5; D gene unclear. Per germline, CDR1 SEHNR and CDR2 FQNEAQ (reference sequence). The V and J ends lost 5 bases and 4 bases respectively, with 9 bases between them. CDR3 length: 13 amino acids. The CDR3 is CASSPGRNQPQHF. Written as DNA, the CDR3 is TGTGCCAGCAGCCCTGGTAGGAATCAGCCCCAGCATTTT.

The CDR3 nucleotides read TGTGCCAGCAGCCGACAGAAGGGACTAGAAGACTACGAGCAGTACTTC. It specifies CASSRQKGLEDYEQYF. This chain links TRBV7-8 with TRBJ2-7, with TRBD2 matching over 8 bases. The J segment lost 3 bases and the V segment lost 5 bases, leaving 12 bases of the junction unmatched. CDR1 and CDR2 from the germline V gene are SGHVS and FQNEAQ. This CDR3 region has 16 residues.

This chain joins TRBV9 and TRBJ2-7; 7 bases match TRBD1. Trimming at V came to 0 bases and at J to 7 bases, leaving 10 bases not matched to a gene. In germline, CDR1 is SGDLS, CDR2 YYNGEE. The CDR3 runs 15 residues. CDR3 loop: CASSVDGGRGSEQYF. Here the CDR3 DNA reads TGTGCCAGCAGCGTAGATGGCGGCAGGGGGTCTGAGCAGTACTTC.

This clone came up a few times. The J gene is TRBJ1-5, the V gene TRBV23-1, with D uncertain. TRBV23-1 is identified as an open reading frame with a role that is uncertain. Trimming removed 4 bases from V and 0 bases from J, with 10 bases in between. The CDR3 has 15 amino acids. The CDR3 is CASSPTEYSNQPQHF. The CDR3 nucleotides read TGCGCCAGCAGTCCGACGGAATATAGCAATCAGCCCCAGCATTTT.

This clone was seen a few times. The V gene is TRBV9, the J gene TRBJ2-7; possibly TRBD1 or TRBD2 for D (5 bases each). V shed 0 bases and J shed 1 base, with 8 bases lying between them. The CDR3 has 14 amino acids. Germline lookup yields CDR1 SGDLS and CDR2 YYNGEE. The CDR3 nucleotides read TGTGCCAGCAGCGTAGGGGACCTTTCCTACGAGCAGTACTTC. It codes for CASSVGDLSYEQYF.

Written as DNA, the CDR3 is TGTGCCAGCAGCTTGGTGCCCGCTACAGATACGCAGTATTTT. Protein sequence: CASSLVPATDTQYF. The chain joins TRBV5-5 to TRBJ2-3; D is ambiguous. Trimming cost V 0 bases and J 3 bases, with 8 bases left between them. The CDR3 has 14 amino acids. Germline lookup yields CDR1 SGHKS and CDR2 YYEKEE (reference sequence).

Turning to this clone: Other DNA variants within this sample encode the same CDR3. V gene TRBV4-3 combines with J gene TRBJ2-7; 8 bases line up with TRBD1. The CDR3 is made up of 14 amino acids. V was clipped by 1 base and J by 3 bases; unmatched bases: 2. Per the germline V gene, CDR1 is LGHNA and CDR2 is YSLEER. The CDR3 protein is CASSQGGQGYEQYF. The CDR3 DNA is TGCGCCAGCAGCCAAGGCGGACAGGGCTACGAGCAGTACTTC.

V and J are TRBV11-2 and TRBJ2-1, with D uncertain. Trimming removed 5 bases at V and 2 bases at J, with 7 bases between. Germline CDR1 SGHAT, CDR2 FQNNGV. The CDR3 covers 13 residues. CDR3 in DNA: TGTGCCAGCAGCAACGGACCCTACAATGAGCAGTTCTTC. Translated: CASSNGPYNEQFF.

The chain is built from TRBV7-6 and TRBJ2-7, with unresolved D. The CDR3 is 14 amino acids. Trimming left V 1 base short and J 6 bases short, with 13 bases between. In germline, CDR1 is SGHVS, CDR2 FNYEAQ. Here the CDR3 reads CASSLEAQASEQYF. As DNA, the CDR3 is TGTGCCAGCAGCTTAGAGGCCCAGGCCTCCGAGCAGTACTTC.

This chain uses TRBV30 with TRBJ1-2, with 8 bases that match TRBD1. Germline CDR1 is GTSNPN and CDR2 is SVGIG (reference sequence). This CDR3 is built from 12 residues. Here the CDR3 reads CACGQGDYGYTF. The CDR3 DNA follows: TGTGCGTGTGGACAGGGTGACTATGGCTACACCTTC.

V is TRBV5-1 and J is TRBJ2-3; 9 bases align to TRBD1. Losses at the gene ends were 4 bases for V and 3 bases for J; bases not matched to a gene: 9. CDR1 is SGHRS, CDR2 YFSETQ, per germline. The CDR3 is made up of 16 amino acids. Here the CDR3 reads CASSRMGQGLTDTQYF. For the CDR3, the DNA is TGCGCCAGCAGCCGTATGGGACAGGGATTGACAGATACGCAGTATTTT. Together with reference TRBV5-1 and TRBJ2-3, the CDR3 gives the full variable domain: KAGVTQTPRYLIKTRGQQVTLSCSPISGHRSVSWYQQTPGQGLQFLFEYFSETQRNKGNFPGRFSGRQFSNSRSEMNVSTLELGDSALYLCASSRMGQGLTDTQYFGPGTRLTVL.

The chain joins TRBV2 to TRBJ2-6, with D unclear. In germline, CDR1 is SNHLY, CDR2 FYNNEI. The CDR3 is 15 residues long. The germline V and J ends were trimmed by 3 bases and 2 bases, with 8 bases remaining between them. Written as DNA, the CDR3 is TGTGCCAGCAGTGATCCGGCGACTGGGGCCAACGTCCTGACTTTC. The encoded protein is CASSDPATGANVLTF.

The J gene is TRBJ2-6, the V gene TRBV7-9; 7 positions match TRBD1. The V gene end was trimmed by 4 bases and the J gene end by 4 bases; junction bases not matched to a gene: 4. Germline V lookup: CDR1 SEHNR, CDR2 FQNEAQ (reference sequence). The CDR3 runs to 15 residues. For the CDR3, the DNA is TGTGCCAGCAGCTCCACAGGGGTCGGGGCCAACGTCCTGACTTTC. It specifies CASSSTGVGANVLTF.

The chain combines TRBV29-1 with TRBJ2-7, with 7 bases fitting TRBD1. Germline CDR1 is SQVTM and CDR2 is ANQGSEA. This CDR3 contains 14 residues. Trimming took 4 bases from V and 0 from J; bases not matched to a gene: 6. The CDR3 bases are TGCAGCGTTGTCGGACAGGTAGACTCCTACGAGCAGTACTTC. Its translation: CSVVGQVDSYEQYF.

The table lists this clone with a count of one. This chain uses TRBV25-1 with TRBJ1-4; a possible D gene is TRBD1 (5 bases). CDR3 length: 14 residues. CDR1 MGHDK and CDR2 SYGVNS come from the germline V gene. V lost 3 bases and J lost 3, with 8 bases in between. The CDR3: CASSEGVANEKLFF. The DNA for the CDR3 is TGTGCCAGCAGTGAGGGGGTAGCTAATGAAAAACTGTTTTTT.

The V and J genes are TRBV4-1 and TRBJ2-7; tentatively, D is TRBD2 (6 bases). Trimming removed 4 bases at V and 1 base at J, with 14 bases between. The germline CDR1 and CDR2 sequences are MGHRA and YSYEKL. CDR3 size: 15 residues. The CDR3 loop is CASSLRGQGSYEQYF. In nucleotides, the CDR3 is TGCGCCAGCAGCCTGCGGGGTCAAGGGTCCTACGAGCAGTACTTC.

This clone has only one observation. The chain has TRBV27 and TRBJ1-5; tentatively, D is TRBD1 (6 bases). Germline CDR1 reads MNHEY; CDR2 reads SMNVEV (reference sequence). Trimming stripped 2 bases from V and 0 bases from J, with 14 bases between. The CDR3 runs 17 residues. This CDR3 reads CASSLTGTKNSNQPQHF. As DNA, the CDR3 is TGTGCCAGCAGTTTAACCGGGACAAAGAATAGCAATCAGCCCCAGCATTTT.

This clone was counted a few times. In DNA, the CDR3 is TGTGCCTGGTGCGGCCCCGAGGACACCTACAATGAGCAGTTCTTC. Residues: CAWCGPEDTYNEQFF. This chain connects TRBV30 to TRBJ2-1; a possible D gene is TRBD1 (5 bases). CDR3 length: 15 residues. V lost 5 bases, J lost 2 bases, and 16 bases lay in between. From germline, CDR1 is GTSNPN and CDR2 SVGIG (reference sequence).

V gene TRBV15 combines with J gene TRBJ2-7; D may be TRBD2 (5 bases). The germline V and J ends were trimmed by 4 bases and 4 bases, with 14 bases remaining between them. The CDR3 runs to 14 residues. The germline V gene encodes CDR1 LNHNV and CDR2 YYDKDF (reference sequence). The CDR3 bases are TGTGCCACCAGCATTAGCGCCGAAGGGTACGAGCAGTACTTC. Protein product: CATSISAEGYEQYF.

This chain links TRBV15 with TRBJ2-5, with D maybe TRBD1 (6 bases). The V and J ends lost 0 bases and 5 bases respectively, with 13 bases between them. This CDR3 region has 15 residues. Per the germline V gene, CDR1 is LNHNV and CDR2 is YYDKDF (reference sequence). The CDR3, as DNA: TGTGCCACCAGCAGAGATCGTGGGGGCGGTGAGACCCAGTACTTC. Translated, it gives CATSRDRGGGETQYF.

DNA for the CDR3: TGTGCCAGCAGCTTGGCCCCGGGACAGGGTGAGACAGATACGCAGTATTTT. Translation gives CASSLAPGQGETDTQYF. V usage is TRBV5-6 and J usage is TRBJ2-3; 9 bases are a match to TRBD1. The V gene end was trimmed by 0 bases and the J gene end by 3 bases; junction bases not matched to a gene: 8. This CDR3 contains 17 residues. Germline V gene lookup returns CDR1 SGHDT and CDR2 YYEEEE.

This clone was detected only once. V gene TRBV30 combines with J gene TRBJ2-1; 7 bases map to TRBD2. This CDR3 is built from 15 residues. J gave up 0 bases and V 0 bases, and 2 bases lay outside the gene matches. CDR1 is GTSNPN, CDR2 SVGIG, per germline (reference sequence). CDR3 residues: CAWSVRGGSYNEQFF. DNA of the CDR3: TGTGCCTGGAGTGTTCGCGGGGGCTCCTACAATGAGCAGTTCTTC.

The V call is TRBV5-1, the J call TRBJ2-1; tentatively, D is TRBD2 (5 bases). V lost 1 base and J 8 bases, leaving 10 bases between the germline ends. The CDR3 spans 13 residues. Germline CDR1 is SGHRS and CDR2 is YFSETQ. The CDR3 DNA reads as TGCGCCAGCAGCTTGAGGGTTAGCGATGAGCAGTTCTTC. It encodes CASSLRVSDEQFF. The full variable domain, in which reference TRBV5-1 and TRBJ2-1 provide the parts outside the CDR3, is KAGVTQTPRYLIKTRGQQVTLSCSPISGHRSVSWYQQTPGQGLQFLFEYFSETQRNKGNFPGRFSGRQFSNSRSEMNVSTLELGDSALYLCASSLRVSDEQFFGPGTRLTVL.

This clone appeared once. The rearrangement joins TRBV6-6 to TRBJ1-2, with a tentative D call TRBD1 (6 bases). Trimming took off 10 bases at V and 1 base at J, with 13 bases between the two ends. This CDR3 comprises 13 residues. Germline values: CDR1 MNHNY, CDR2 SVGAGI (reference sequence). The CDR3 nucleotides are TGTGCCACTGACAGGCAGGATAACTATGGCTACACCTTC. Protein: CATDRQDNYGYTF.

The chain couples TRBV2 to TRBJ2-7; tentative D call: TRBD1 (6 bases). This CDR3 spans 15 amino acids. Germline CDR1 is SNHLY and CDR2 is FYNNEI. Trimming removed 1 base at V and 2 bases at J, with 12 bases between. DNA for the CDR3: TGTGCCAGCAGTGAAGAGCCGGGGACAACCTACGAGCAGTACTTC. This encodes CASSEEPGTTYEQYF.

This clone has only a few counts. V and J are TRBV30 and TRBJ2-2; tentative D call: TRBD2 (6 bases). Germline values: CDR1 GTSNPN, CDR2 SVGIG (reference sequence). The CDR3 covers 15 residues. V dropped 4 bases and J dropped 2 bases, with 14 bases sitting between them. CDR3 sequence (DNA): TGTGCCTGGAAGTCCGGGACTGGCAACACCGGGGAGCTGTTTTTT. Translated: CAWKSGTGNTGELFF. Looking up the rest from reference TRBV30 and TRBJ2-2 gives the full variable domain: SQTIHQWPATLVQPVGSPLSLECTVEGTSNPNLYWYRQAAGRGLQLLFYSVGIGQISSEVPQNLSASRPQDRQFILSSKKLLLSDSGFYLCAWKSGTGNTGELFFGEGSRLTVL.

CDR3 DNA sequence: TGTGCCAGCAGCGGTGGCTTCAATCAGCCCCAGCATTTT. It encodes CASSGGFNQPQHF. The rearrangement links TRBV9 to TRBJ1-5; unclear D gene. This CDR3 comprises 13 residues. The V end was cut by 3 bases, the J end by 3 bases, with 7 bases between. Germline V gene sequence: CDR1 SGDLS, CDR2 YYNGEE.